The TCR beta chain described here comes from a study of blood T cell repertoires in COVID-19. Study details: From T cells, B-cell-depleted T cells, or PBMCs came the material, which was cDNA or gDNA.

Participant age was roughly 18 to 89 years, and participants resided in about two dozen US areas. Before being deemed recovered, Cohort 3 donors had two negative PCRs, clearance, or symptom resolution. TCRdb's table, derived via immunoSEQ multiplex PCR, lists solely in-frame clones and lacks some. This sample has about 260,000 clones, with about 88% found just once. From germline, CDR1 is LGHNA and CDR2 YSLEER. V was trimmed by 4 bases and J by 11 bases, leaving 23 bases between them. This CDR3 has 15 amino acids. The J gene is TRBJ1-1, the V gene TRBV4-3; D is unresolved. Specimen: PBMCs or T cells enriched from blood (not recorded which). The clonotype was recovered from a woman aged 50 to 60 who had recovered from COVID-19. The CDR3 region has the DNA TGCGCCAGCAGCCCAGATCCCCGGGGTTCCTTGGAGGCTTTCTTT. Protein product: CASSPDPRGSLEAFF.